The clone carrying this TCR beta chain was seen only once. Antigen specificity is unknown. The data were taken from a study of OX40 agonist ivuxolimab in advanced cancers. Study information: Ivuxolimab was delivered to patients intravenously every 2 weeks at doses spanning 0.01 to 10 mg/kg. From 23 to 79 years was the age range, with a mean of roughly 59 years, and roughly 83% were male. Patients treated during dose escalation were battling hepatocellular carcinoma, melanoma, renal cell or head and neck cancer. Study-wide results and limits: Average numbers of expanded clones were greater in CD8+ T cells than in CD4+.

Sequencing was performed with immunoSEQ multiplex PCR; in TCRdb, only in-frame clones are kept and a portion is missing. The table lists fewer than 30,000 clones, 85% of them singletons, with 45% to 60% in the top ten. V lost 0 bases to trimming and J lost 6 bases, with 12 bases between them. Germline CDR1 MNHEY, CDR2 SMNVEV (reference sequence). The CDR3 extends over 15 amino acids. The sequence derives from an adult with an advanced solid tumor such as melanoma, head and neck, liver or kidney cancer. The source was CD4+ or CD8+ T cells sorted from blood, collected in a trial of the OX40 agonist ivuxolimab. V is TRBV27 and J is TRBJ2-1, with a tentative D call TRBD2 (6 bases). The CDR3 spells CASSLSGGLGNEQFF. The CDR3 DNA reads as TGTGCCAGCAGTTTATCGGGAGGACTGGGCAATGAGCAGTTCTTC.